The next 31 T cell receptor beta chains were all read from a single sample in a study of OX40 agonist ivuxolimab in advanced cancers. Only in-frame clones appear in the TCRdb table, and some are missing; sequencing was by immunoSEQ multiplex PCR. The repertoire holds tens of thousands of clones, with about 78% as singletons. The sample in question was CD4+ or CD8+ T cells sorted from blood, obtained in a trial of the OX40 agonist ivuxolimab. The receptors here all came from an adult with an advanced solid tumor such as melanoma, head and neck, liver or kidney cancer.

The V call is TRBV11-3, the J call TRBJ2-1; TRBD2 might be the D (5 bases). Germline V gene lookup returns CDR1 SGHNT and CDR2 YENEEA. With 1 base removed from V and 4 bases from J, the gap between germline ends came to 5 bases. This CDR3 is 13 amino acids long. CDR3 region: CASSLGGYNEQFF. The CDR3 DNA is TGTGCCAGCAGCTTAGGAGGGTACAATGAGCAGTTCTTC.

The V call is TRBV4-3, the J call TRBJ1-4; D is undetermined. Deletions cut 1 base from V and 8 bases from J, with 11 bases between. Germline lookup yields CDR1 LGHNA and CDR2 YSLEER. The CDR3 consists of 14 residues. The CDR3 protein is CASSQVGIREKLFF. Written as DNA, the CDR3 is TGCGCCAGCAGCCAAGTCGGGATCAGAGAAAAACTGTTTTTT.

As DNA, the CDR3 is TGCGCCAGCAGCCGAAGCGGGGGTTACGTCAATGAGCAGTTCTTC. It encodes CASSRSGGYVNEQFF. The rearrangement joins TRBV4-3 to TRBJ2-1; 8 positions match TRBD2. CDR1 is LGHNA, CDR2 YSLEER, per germline. J was trimmed by 6 bases and V by 4 bases; bases with no gene match: 8. CDR3 length equals 15 residues.

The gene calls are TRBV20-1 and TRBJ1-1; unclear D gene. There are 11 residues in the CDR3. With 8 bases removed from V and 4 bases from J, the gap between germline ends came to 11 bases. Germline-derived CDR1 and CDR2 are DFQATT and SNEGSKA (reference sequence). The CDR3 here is CSSSPATEAFF. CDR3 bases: TGCAGTTCCAGCCCCGCCACTGAAGCTTTCTTT.

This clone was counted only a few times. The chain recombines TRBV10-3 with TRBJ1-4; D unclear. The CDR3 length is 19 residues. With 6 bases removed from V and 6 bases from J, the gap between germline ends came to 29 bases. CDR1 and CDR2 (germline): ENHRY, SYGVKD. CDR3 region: CAIRRTAFGDPGGDEKLFF. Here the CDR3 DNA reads TGTGCCATCAGGAGAACTGCATTCGGGGATCCGGGCGGAGATGAAAAACTGTTTTTT.

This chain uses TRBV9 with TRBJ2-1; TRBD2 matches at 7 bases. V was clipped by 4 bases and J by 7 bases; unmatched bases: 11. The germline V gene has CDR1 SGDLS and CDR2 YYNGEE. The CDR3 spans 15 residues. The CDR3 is CASSPRAGVKNEQFF. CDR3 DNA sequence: TGTGCCAGCAGCCCTCGTGCGGGAGTCAAGAATGAGCAGTTCTTC.

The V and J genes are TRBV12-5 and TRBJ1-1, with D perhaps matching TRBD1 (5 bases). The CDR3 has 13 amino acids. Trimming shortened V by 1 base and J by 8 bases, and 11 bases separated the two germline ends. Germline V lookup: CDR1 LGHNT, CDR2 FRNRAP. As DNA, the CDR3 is TGTGCTAGTGGTTTGGGTGGGGGACGAGAAGCTTTCTTT. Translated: CASGLGGGREAFF. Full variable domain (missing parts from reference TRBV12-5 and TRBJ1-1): DARVTQTPRHKVTEMGQEVTMRCQPILGHNTVFWYRQTMMQGLELLAYFRNRAPLDDSGMPKDRFSAEMPDATLATLKIQPSEPRDSAVYFCASGLGGGREAFFGQGTRLTVV.

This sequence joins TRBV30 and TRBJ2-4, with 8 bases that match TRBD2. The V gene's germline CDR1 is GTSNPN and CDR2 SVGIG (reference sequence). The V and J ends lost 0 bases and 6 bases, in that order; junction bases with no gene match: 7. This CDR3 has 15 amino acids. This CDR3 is CAWSVGGGRLNIQYF. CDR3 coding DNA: TGTGCCTGGAGTGTTGGTGGCGGGAGGTTAAACATTCAGTACTTC.

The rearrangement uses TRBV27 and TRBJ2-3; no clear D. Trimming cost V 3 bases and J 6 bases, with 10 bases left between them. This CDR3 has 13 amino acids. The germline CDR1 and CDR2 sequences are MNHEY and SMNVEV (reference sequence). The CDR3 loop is CASSFLTKDTQYF. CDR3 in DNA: TGTGCCAGCAGTTTTTTGACAAAGGATACGCAGTATTTT.

The CDR3 is CASKSGAFAGNEQFF. DNA for the CDR3: TGTGCCAGCAAATCTGGGGCGTTTGCGGGCAATGAGCAGTTCTTC. The chain joins TRBV7-2 to TRBJ2-1; the D gene could be TRBD1 or TRBD2 (5 bases each). Germline V gene data show CDR1 as SGHTA and CDR2 as FQGNSA. The CDR3 contains 15 residues. Trimming shortened V by 7 bases and J by 6 bases, and 19 bases separated the two germline ends.

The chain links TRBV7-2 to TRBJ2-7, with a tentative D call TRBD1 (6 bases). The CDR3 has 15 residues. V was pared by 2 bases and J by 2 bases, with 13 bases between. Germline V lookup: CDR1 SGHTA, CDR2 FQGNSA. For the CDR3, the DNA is TGTGCCAGCAGCTTAAAAACAGGGTTTCCCTACGAGCAGTACTTC. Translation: CASSLKTGFPYEQYF.

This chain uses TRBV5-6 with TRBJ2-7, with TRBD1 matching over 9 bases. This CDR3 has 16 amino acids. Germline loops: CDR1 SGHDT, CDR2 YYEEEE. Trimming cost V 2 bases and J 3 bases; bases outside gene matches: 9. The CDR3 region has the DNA TGTGCCAGCAGCTTCTTCGGACAGGGGACGTTCTACGAGCAGTACTTC. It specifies CASSFFGQGTFYEQYF.

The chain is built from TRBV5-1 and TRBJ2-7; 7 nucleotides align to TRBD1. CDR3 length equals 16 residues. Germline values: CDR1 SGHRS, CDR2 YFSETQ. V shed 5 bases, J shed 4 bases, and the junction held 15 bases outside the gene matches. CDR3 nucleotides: TGCGCCAGCAGTTACGGGATAAGTGCACAGGGGTACGAGCAGTACTTC. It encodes CASSYGISAQGYEQYF.

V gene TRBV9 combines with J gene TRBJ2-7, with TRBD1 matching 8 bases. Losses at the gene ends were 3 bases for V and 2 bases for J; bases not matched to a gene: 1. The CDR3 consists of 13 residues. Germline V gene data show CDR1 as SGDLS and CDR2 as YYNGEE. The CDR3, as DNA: TGTGCCAGCAGCGGACAGGGGACCTACGAGCAGTACTTC. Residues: CASSGQGTYEQYF.

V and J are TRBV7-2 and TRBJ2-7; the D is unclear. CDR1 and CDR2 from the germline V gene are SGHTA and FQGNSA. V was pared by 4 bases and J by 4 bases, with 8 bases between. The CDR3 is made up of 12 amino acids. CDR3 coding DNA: TGTGCCAGCAGCTCTGGGGTGTACGAGCAGTACTTC. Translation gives CASSSGVYEQYF.

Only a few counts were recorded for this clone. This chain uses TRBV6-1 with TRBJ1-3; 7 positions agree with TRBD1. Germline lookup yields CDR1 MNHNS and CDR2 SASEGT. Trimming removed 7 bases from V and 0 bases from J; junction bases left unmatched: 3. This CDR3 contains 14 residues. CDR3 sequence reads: CASTTGASGNTIYF. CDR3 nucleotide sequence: TGTGCCAGCACAACAGGGGCCTCTGGAAACACCATATATTTT.

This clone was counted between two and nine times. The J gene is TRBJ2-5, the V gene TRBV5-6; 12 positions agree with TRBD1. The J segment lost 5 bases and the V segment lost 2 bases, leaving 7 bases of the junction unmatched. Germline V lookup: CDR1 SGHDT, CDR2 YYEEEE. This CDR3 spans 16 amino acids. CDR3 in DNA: TGTGCCAGCAGCTTTCCCGGGACAGGGGGCTATGAGACCCAGTACTTC. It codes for CASSFPGTGGYETQYF.

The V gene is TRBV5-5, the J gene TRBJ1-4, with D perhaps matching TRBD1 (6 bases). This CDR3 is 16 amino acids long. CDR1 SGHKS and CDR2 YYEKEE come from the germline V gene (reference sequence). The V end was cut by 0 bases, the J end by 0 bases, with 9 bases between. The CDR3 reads CASSLGDTATNEKLFF. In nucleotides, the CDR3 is TGTGCCAGCAGCTTGGGGGACACCGCAACTAATGAAAAACTGTTTTTT.

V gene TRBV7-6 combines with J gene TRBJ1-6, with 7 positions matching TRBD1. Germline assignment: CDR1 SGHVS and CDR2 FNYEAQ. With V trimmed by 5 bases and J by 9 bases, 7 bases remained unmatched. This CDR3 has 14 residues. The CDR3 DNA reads TGTGCCAGCAGCAACGGACAGGCAGGTTCACCCCTCCACTTT. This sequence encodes CASSNGQAGSPLHF.

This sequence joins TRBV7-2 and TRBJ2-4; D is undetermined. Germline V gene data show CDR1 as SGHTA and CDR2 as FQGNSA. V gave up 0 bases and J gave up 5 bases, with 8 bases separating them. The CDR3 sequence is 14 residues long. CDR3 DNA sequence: TGTGCCAGCAGCTTAGCAGGGTATCAAAACATTCAGTACTTC. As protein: CASSLAGYQNIQYF.

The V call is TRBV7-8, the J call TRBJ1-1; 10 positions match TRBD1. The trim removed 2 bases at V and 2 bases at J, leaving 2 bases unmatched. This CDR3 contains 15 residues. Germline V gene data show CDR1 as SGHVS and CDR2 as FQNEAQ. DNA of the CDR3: TGTGCCAGCAGCTTACGACAGGGGGCTAACACTGAAGCTTTCTTT. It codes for CASSLRQGANTEAFF.

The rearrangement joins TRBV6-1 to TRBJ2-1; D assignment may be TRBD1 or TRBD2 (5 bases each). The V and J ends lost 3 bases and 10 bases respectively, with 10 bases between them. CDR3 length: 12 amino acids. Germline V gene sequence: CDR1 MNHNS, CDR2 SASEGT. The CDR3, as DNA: TGTGCCAGCAGTGAGCTGGGGGAGGAGCAGTTCTTC. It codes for CASSELGEEQFF.

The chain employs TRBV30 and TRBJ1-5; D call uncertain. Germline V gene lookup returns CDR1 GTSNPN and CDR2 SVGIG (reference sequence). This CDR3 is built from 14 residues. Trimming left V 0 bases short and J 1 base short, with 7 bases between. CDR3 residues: CAWSVGSSNQPQHF. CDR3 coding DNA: TGTGCCTGGAGTGTCGGTTCCAGCAATCAGCCCCAGCATTTT.

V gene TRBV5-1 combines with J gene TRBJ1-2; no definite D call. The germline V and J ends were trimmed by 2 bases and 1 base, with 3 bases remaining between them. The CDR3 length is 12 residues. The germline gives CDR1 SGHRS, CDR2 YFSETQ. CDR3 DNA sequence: TGCGCCAGCAGCTTATATAACTATGGCTACACCTTC. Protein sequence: CASSLYNYGYTF.

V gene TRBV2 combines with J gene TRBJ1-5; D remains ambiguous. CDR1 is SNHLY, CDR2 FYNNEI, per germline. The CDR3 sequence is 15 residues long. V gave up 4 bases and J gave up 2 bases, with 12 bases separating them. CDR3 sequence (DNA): TGTGCCAGCAGTGGCCCGGGGAATGGCAATCAGCCCCAGCATTTT. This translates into CASSGPGNGNQPQHF.

Written as DNA, the CDR3 is TGTGCCAGCAGCCCCTCGACGGCAGGATCTGGGGCCAACGTCCTGACTTTC. Translating gives CASSPSTAGSGANVLTF. The V call is TRBV7-6, the J call TRBJ2-6; D uncertain. In germline, CDR1 is SGHVS, CDR2 FNYEAQ. The CDR3 has 17 residues. V shed 5 bases and J shed 1 base, with 15 bases lying between them.

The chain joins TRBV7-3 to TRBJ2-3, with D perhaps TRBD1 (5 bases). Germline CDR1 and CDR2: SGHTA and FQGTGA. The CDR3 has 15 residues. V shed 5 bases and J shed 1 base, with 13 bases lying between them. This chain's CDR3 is CASSPIQGGTDTQYF. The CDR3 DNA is TGTGCCAGCAGCCCAATCCAGGGCGGCACAGATACGCAGTATTTT.

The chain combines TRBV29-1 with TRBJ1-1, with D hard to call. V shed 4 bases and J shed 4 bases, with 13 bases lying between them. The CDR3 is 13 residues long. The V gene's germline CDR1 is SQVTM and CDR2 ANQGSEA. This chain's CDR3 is CSVVAGSGTEAFF. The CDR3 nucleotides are TGCAGCGTTGTGGCAGGCTCGGGCACTGAAGCTTTCTTT.

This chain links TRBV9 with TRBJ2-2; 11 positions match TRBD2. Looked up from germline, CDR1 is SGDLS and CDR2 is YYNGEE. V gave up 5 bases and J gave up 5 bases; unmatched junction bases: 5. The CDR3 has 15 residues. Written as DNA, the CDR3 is TGTGCCAGCAGGATGACTAGCGGGGTTACCGGGGAGCTGTTTTTT. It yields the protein CASRMTSGVTGELFF.

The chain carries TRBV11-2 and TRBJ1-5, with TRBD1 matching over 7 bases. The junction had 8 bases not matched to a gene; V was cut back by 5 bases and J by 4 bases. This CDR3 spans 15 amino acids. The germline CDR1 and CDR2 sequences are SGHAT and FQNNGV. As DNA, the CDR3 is TGTGCCAGCAGCCGGGGACAGTCTACTAATCAGCCCCAGCATTTT. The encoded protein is CASSRGQSTNQPQHF.

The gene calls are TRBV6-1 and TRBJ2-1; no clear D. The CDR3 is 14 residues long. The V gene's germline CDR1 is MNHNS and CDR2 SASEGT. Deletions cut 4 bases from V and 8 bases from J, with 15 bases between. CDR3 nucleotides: TGTGCCAGCAGTGCTTTGGTGTGGGCCTATGAGCAGTTCTTC. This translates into CASSALVWAYEQFF.